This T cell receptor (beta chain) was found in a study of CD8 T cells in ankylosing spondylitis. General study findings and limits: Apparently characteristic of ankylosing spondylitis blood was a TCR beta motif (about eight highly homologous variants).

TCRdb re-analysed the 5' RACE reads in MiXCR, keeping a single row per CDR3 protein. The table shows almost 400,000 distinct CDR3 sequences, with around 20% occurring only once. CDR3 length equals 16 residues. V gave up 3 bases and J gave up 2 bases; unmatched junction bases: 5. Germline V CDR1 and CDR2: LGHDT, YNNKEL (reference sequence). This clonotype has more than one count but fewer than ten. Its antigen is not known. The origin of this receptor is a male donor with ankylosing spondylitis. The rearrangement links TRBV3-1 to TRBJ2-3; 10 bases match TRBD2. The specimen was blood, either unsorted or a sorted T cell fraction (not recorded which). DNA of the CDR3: TGTGCCAGCAGCCACTTCGGGACTAGCGACACAGATACGCAGTATTTT. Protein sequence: CASSHFGTSDTDTQYF.